The 7 T cell receptor beta chains below were found in one sample sequenced in a study of blood T cell repertoires in COVID-19. Measured with immunoSEQ multiplex PCR; TCRdb has only the in-frame clones, and not every one. The sample contains about 250,000 clones, roughly nine tenths of which appear only once. The specimen was peripheral blood. The receptors were sampled from a woman in her thirties or forties who had recovered from COVID-19.

The chain uses TRBV27 and TRBJ2-7, with D possibly TRBD1 on 6 matching bases. V was cut by 6 bases and J by 0 bases, with 15 bases left in between. This CDR3 has 15 amino acids. The germline V gene encodes CDR1 MNHEY and CDR2 SMNVEV (reference sequence). The CDR3, as DNA: TGTGCCAGCAGGCGACGACAGGCGAGCTCCTACGAGCAGTACTTC. Protein sequence: CASRRRQASSYEQYF.

V and J are TRBV6-1 and TRBJ1-2, with a possible D match to TRBD1 (5 bases). Germline CDR1 MNHNS, CDR2 SASEGT. The CDR3 is 13 residues long. The ends were cut back, 2 bases at V and 8 bases at J, with 12 bases in the middle. The CDR3 reads CASSEPDIGGYTF. The CDR3 DNA reads as TGTGCCAGCAGTGAACCGGACATTGGAGGCTACACCTTC.

The gene calls are TRBV4-3 and TRBJ2-5; no firm D call. The CDR3 runs to 16 residues. Per germline, CDR1 LGHNA and CDR2 YSLEER. The V gene lost 2 bases and the J gene lost 7 bases, with 20 bases spanning the gap. The CDR3 DNA reads TGCGCCAGCAGCCAAAATCCTTCGTCCACTATAGGGACCCAGTACTTC. The encoded protein is CASSQNPSSTIGTQYF.

This clone has just a few counts. The chain employs TRBV5-6 and TRBJ2-5; no definite D call. The length of the CDR3 is 13 residues. V lost 0 bases, J lost 5 bases, and 8 bases lay in between. Germline lookup yields CDR1 SGHDT and CDR2 YYEEEE. DNA of the CDR3: TGTGCCAGCAGCTTGGACGACTCGGAGACCCAGTACTTC. Translating gives CASSLDDSETQYF.

The chain joins TRBV3-1 (or the pseudogene TRBV3-2) to TRBJ2-7, with 13 bases aligning to TRBD2. Germline V lookup: CDR1 LGHDT, CDR2 YNNKEL (reference sequence). The J segment lost 3 bases and the V segment lost 3 bases, leaving 2 bases of the junction unmatched. The CDR3 extends over 15 amino acids. CDR3 amino acids: CASSHTSGGVYEQYV. In DNA, the CDR3 is TGTGCCAGCAGCCATACTAGCGGGGGGGTCTACGAGCAGTACGTC.

A few counts support this clone. The chain employs TRBV28 and TRBJ2-7, with D hard to call. V lost 3 bases and J lost 6, with 9 bases in between. The CDR3 loop spans 12 amino acids. CDR1 and CDR2 from the germline V gene are MDHEN and SYDVKM. Here the CDR3 reads CASSFLGPEQYF. The CDR3 bases are TGTGCCAGCAGTTTCCTCGGTCCCGAGCAGTACTTC. Complete variable domain (other parts from reference TRBV28 and TRBJ2-7): DVKVTQSSRYLVKRTGEKVFLECVQDMDHENMFWYRQDPGLGLRLIYFSYDVKMKEKGDIPEGYSVSREKKERFSLILESASTNQTSMYLCASSFLGPEQYFGPGTRLTVT.

The V call is TRBV9, the J call TRBJ2-5; 7 bases are a match to TRBD1. V shed 0 bases and J 2 bases; nucleotides not matched to a gene: 4. CDR3 length: 15 amino acids. CDR1 and CDR2 (germline): SGDLS, YYNGEE. CDR3: CASSVDVGQQETQYF. The CDR3 region has the DNA TGTGCCAGCAGCGTAGATGTGGGACAGCAAGAGACCCAGTACTTC.